This TCR beta chain appears in the sequencing data of a study of early T cells in non-severe SARS-CoV-2 infection. Study as a whole: Unpaired chains resulted from sequencing bulk RNA of unsorted whole blood.

Individually, cDNA molecules had unique molecular identifiers attached to them. TCRdb re-analysed the 5' RACE reads in MiXCR, keeping a single row per CDR3 protein. The table shows tens of thousands of distinct CDR3 sequences, with under 4.5% occurring only once. Whole-study results and caveats: VDJdb matching, biased toward anti-spike CD8 responses, missed private and CD4 specificities.

This clonotype appeared many times. Its antigen is not known. The CDR3 contains 14 residues. J was trimmed by 5 bases and V by 6 bases; bases with no gene match: 8. Germline CDR1 is MNHNY and CDR2 is SVGAGI (reference sequence). This sequence was found in an adult who was a healthcare worker with PCR-confirmed SARS-CoV-2 infection or an uninfected control (not recorded which). The chain employs TRBV6-6 and TRBJ1-2, with TRBD1 matching 8 bases. The sequenced sample was whole blood. The CDR3 spells CASRGGQGAYGYTF. The DNA for the CDR3 is TGTGCCAGCAGGGGCGGCCAGGGGGCATATGGCTACACCTTC.